Following are 21 T cell receptor beta chains from one sample sequenced in a study of vaccination and CD4 T cells after COVID-19. Antigens for these TCRs are unknown. As for treatment: roughly 11-day PBMC culture with coronavirus spike peptide pools or control peptides (ViraFEST assay). Sequence data for DNA of cultured CD4+ T cells were generated by the Oncomine TCR Beta short-read assay. Each CDR3 protein gets one entry after TCRdb re-called the PCR reads with MiXCR. The repertoire holds about 14,000 distinct CDR3 sequences, with around 38% as singletons. The starting material was CD4+ T cells from blood, cultured in vitro, obtained after SARS-CoV-2 vaccination. Source of these receptors: a human donor who had recovered from COVID-19.

DNA of the CDR3: TGTGCCAGCAGTCCCCGGCGCCCGAACACTGAAGCTTTCTTT. As protein: CASSPRRPNTEAFF. The chain has TRBV12-3 or TRBV12-4 and TRBJ1-1; no firm D call. The CDR3 is made up of 14 amino acids. V lost 5 bases, J lost 1 base, and 11 bases lay in between.

The chain couples TRBV20-1 to TRBJ1-2; 8 bases fit TRBD1. With V trimmed by 5 bases and J by 5 bases, 4 bases remained unmatched. There are 12 residues in the CDR3. Germline V gene data show CDR1 as DFQATT and CDR2 as SNEGSKA (reference sequence). CDR3 nucleotide sequence: TGCAGTGCTGAGGACAGGGATTATGGCTACACCTTC. It specifies CSAEDRDYGYTF.

In this sample, this clonotype turned up a few times. The V gene is TRBV2, the J gene TRBJ1-6; 9 bases agree with TRBD1. J lost 11 bases, V lost 4 bases, and 6 bases had no gene match. The CDR3 runs 14 residues. Germline V gives CDR1 SNHLY, CDR2 FYNNEI. The CDR3 region is CASSVGTGSAPLHF. CDR3 DNA sequence: TGTGCCAGCAGTGTGGGGACAGGGTCAGCACCCCTCCACTTT. Combining the CDR3 with reference TRBV2 and TRBJ1-6 gives the whole variable domain EPEVTQTPSHQVTQMGQEVILRCVPISNHLYFYWYRQILGQKVEFLVSFYNNEISEKSEIFDDQFSVERPDGSNFTLKIRSTKLEDSAMYFCASSVGTGSAPLHFGNGTRLTVT.

The chain employs TRBV21-1 and TRBJ2-2; the D segment call TRBD2 is taken from the table without a DNA check. TRBV21-1 is described as a pseudogene. The CDR3 runs 15 residues. CDR3: CARGEGDPNTGELFF. DNA for the CDR3: TGTGCCAGGGGGGAGGGGGACCCGAACACCGGGGAGCTGTTTTTT.

The chain carries TRBV6-5 and TRBJ2-7; D unresolved. This CDR3 has 11 residues. Trimming pared 4 bases from V and 10 bases from J, leaving 11 bases between. Per the germline V gene, CDR1 is MNHEY and CDR2 is SVGAGI. CDR3 in amino acids: CASSFSGNQYF. In DNA, the CDR3 is TGTGCCAGCAGTTTCTCTGGGAACCAGTACTTC.

The chain uses TRBV7-9 and TRBJ2-5, with D perhaps matching TRBD1 (6 bases). The CDR3 is made up of 16 amino acids. Germline CDR1 SEHNR, CDR2 FQNEAQ (reference sequence). V dropped 0 bases and J dropped 4 bases, with 15 bases sitting between them. The CDR3 loop is CASSLALTGLGETQYF. For the CDR3, the DNA is TGTGCCAGCAGCTTAGCGTTAACAGGGCTAGGAGAGACCCAGTACTTC.

This clonotype was seen more than once but under ten times. V gene TRBV5-4 combines with J gene TRBJ2-7; a weak D match, TRBD2 (7 bases). V gave up 3 bases and J gave up 3 bases, with 16 bases separating them. This CDR3 comprises 15 residues. The germline V gene has CDR1 SGHNT and CDR2 YYREEE (reference sequence). The CDR3 spells CASSSAGARVYEQYF. CDR3 DNA: TGTGCCAGCAGCTCGGCGGGGGCGCGGGTCTACGAGCAGTACTTC.

This clonotype was picked up a small number of times. The chain is built from TRBV7-2 and TRBJ1-5, with D unresolved. Germline V gives CDR1 SGHTA, CDR2 FQGNSA. Trimming removed 1 base at V and 2 bases at J, with 15 bases between. There are 17 residues in the CDR3. The CDR3 sequence: CASSLDLRPGGNQPQHF. The CDR3 bases are TGTGCCAGCAGCTTAGACCTGAGGCCTGGGGGCAATCAGCCCCAGCATTTT.

This clonotype rates as medium-sized. The chain employs TRBV6-1 and TRBJ1-5; possible D gene TRBD1, 5 bases. Trimming removed 6 bases at V and 5 bases at J, with 20 bases between. This CDR3 has 16 amino acids. Germline V CDR1 and CDR2: MNHNS, SASEGT. The CDR3 nucleotides read TGTGCCAGCAGCCCAAATCGTAGGGGCTGGGATCAGCCCCAGCATTTT. Translated: CASSPNRRGWDQPQHF.

The chain carries TRBV19 and TRBJ1-1, with 8 positions matching TRBD1. Germline CDR1 and CDR2: LNHDA and SQIVND (reference sequence). The trim removed 4 bases at V and 4 bases at J, leaving 5 bases unmatched. The CDR3 length is 14 residues. CDR3 nucleotides: TGTGCCAGTAGTAAACAGGGGGTCAGCACTGAAGCTTTCTTT. Translation: CASSKQGVSTEAFF.

This sequence joins TRBV5-6 and TRBJ1-6, with 7 bases aligning to TRBD1. V lost 4 bases and J lost 8; bases outside the gene matches: 9. The CDR3 runs 15 residues. The germline gives CDR1 SGHDT, CDR2 YYEEEE. The CDR3 DNA follows: TGTGCCAGCAGCGAAACCGGGACAGTTGATTCACCCCTCCACTTT. Protein sequence: CASSETGTVDSPLHF.

This sequence joins TRBV7-2 and TRBJ2-5, with TRBD1 identical over 7 bases. CDR1 is SGHTA, CDR2 FQGNSA, per germline. The CDR3 runs 15 residues. Trimming took 5 bases from V and 0 from J; bases not matched to a gene: 6. The CDR3: CASSQTTGYQETQYF. The CDR3 coding sequence is TGTGCCAGCAGCCAAACGACAGGGTACCAAGAGACCCAGTACTTC.

The genes are TRBV7-2 and TRBJ2-5; D is uncertain. Germline V lookup: CDR1 SGHTA, CDR2 FQGNSA. The CDR3 length is 17 residues. V was pared by 5 bases and J by 5 bases, with 24 bases between. This CDR3 reads CASSPQRSSPLGETQYF. CDR3 nucleotides: TGTGCCAGCAGCCCGCAGAGATCATCGCCTCTGGGGGAGACCCAGTACTTC.

The chain links TRBV14 to TRBJ1-1; a weak D match, TRBD1 (5 bases). The CDR3 sequence is 13 residues long. The germline V and J ends were trimmed by 3 bases and 4 bases, with 9 bases remaining between them. Germline CDR1 SGHDN, CDR2 FVKESK. CDR3 loop: CASSQGRGTEAFF. As DNA, the CDR3 is TGTGCCAGCAGCCAGGGTAGGGGCACTGAAGCTTTCTTT.

This clonotype was observed a handful of times. The chain couples TRBV7-6 to TRBJ2-3, with D hard to call. The CDR3 contains 14 residues. The V gene lost 0 bases and the J gene lost 5 bases, with 9 bases spanning the gap. Germline lookup yields CDR1 SGHVS and CDR2 FNYEAQ. Here the CDR3 DNA reads TGTGCCAGCAGCTTAGCTCGTCTGGGAGATACGCAGTATTTT. Amino acid sequence: CASSLARLGDTQYF. Supplemented by reference TRBV7-6 and TRBJ2-3, the full variable domain reads GAGVSQSPRYKVTKRGQDVALRCDPISGHVSLYWYRQALGQGPEFLTYFNYEAQQDKSGLPNDRFSAERPEGSISTLTIQRTEQRDSAMYRCASSLARLGDTQYFGPGTRLTVL.

This chain links TRBV7-3 with TRBJ2-1; maybe TRBD1 (6 bases). There are 14 residues in the CDR3. The V gene's germline CDR1 is SGHTA and CDR2 FQGTGA. V lost 6 bases, J lost 7 bases, and 16 bases lay in between. In DNA form, the CDR3 reads TGTGCCAGCAGTAATGGACAGTTAGGGAATGAGCAGTTCTTC. It specifies CASSNGQLGNEQFF.

The gene calls are TRBV4-2 and TRBJ1-1; D unclear. V was clipped by 0 bases and J by 1 base, with 6 bases between them. Germline V gene sequence: CDR1 LGHNA, CDR2 YNFKEQ. The CDR3 covers 14 residues. The CDR3 DNA follows: TGTGCCAGCAGCCAAGATCGCTCGAACACTGAAGCTTTCTTT. Translating gives CASSQDRSNTEAFF.

This clonotype was observed a handful of times. The chain recombines TRBV7-2 with TRBJ2-3; 10 bases align to TRBD2. With 5 bases clipped from V and 3 bases from J, the junction kept 11 bases outside the gene matches. The CDR3 spans 17 residues. Germline CDR1 is SGHTA and CDR2 is FQGNSA. DNA for the CDR3: TGTGCCAGCAGCCGTCGGGGCAGCGGGGGGGCAACAGATACGCAGTATTTT. Translated: CASSRRGSGGATDTQYF. Drawing the rest from reference TRBV7-2 and TRBJ2-3, the complete variable domain is GAGVSQSPSNKVTEKGKDVELRCDPISGHTALYWYRQSLGQGLEFLIYFQGNSAPDKSGLPSDRFSAERTGGSVSTLTIQRTQQEDSAVYLCASSRRGSGGATDTQYFGPGTRLTVL.

The V gene is TRBV28, the J gene TRBJ1-1; D uncertain. This CDR3 has 13 residues. Trimming left V 10 bases short and J 0 bases short, with 12 bases between. Germline CDR1 and CDR2: MDHEN and SYDVKM. DNA of the CDR3: TGTGCCACCAGAAGAGGGATGAACACTGAAGCTTTCTTT. This gives the protein CATRRGMNTEAFF. The variable domain in full, completed from reference TRBV28 and TRBJ1-1, reads DVKVTQSSRYLVKRTGEKVFLECVQDMDHENMFWYRQDPGLGLRLIYFSYDVKMKEKGDIPEGYSVSREKKERFSLILESASTNQTSMYLCATRRGMNTEAFFGQGTRLTVV.

This clonotype showed up just a few times. This sequence joins TRBV24-1 and TRBJ2-7; the D is unclear. V lost 3 bases and J lost 3, with 11 bases in between. From germline, CDR1 is KGHDR and CDR2 SFDVKD. The CDR3 runs 14 residues. In DNA form, the CDR3 reads TGTGCCACCAGTGATGACCTCGGTGGCTACGAGCAGTACTTC. Encoded protein: CATSDDLGGYEQYF.

The chain couples TRBV25-1 to TRBJ2-1; D is undetermined. Germline-derived CDR1 and CDR2 are MGHDK and SYGVNS. This CDR3 contains 13 residues. V lost 2 bases, J lost 7 bases, and 9 bases lay in between. This chain's CDR3 is CASSEGNRNEQFF. The CDR3, as DNA: TGTGCCAGCAGTGAAGGTAATCGGAATGAGCAGTTCTTC. Drawing the rest from reference TRBV25-1 and TRBJ2-1, the complete variable domain is EADIYQTPRYLVIGTGKKITLECSQTMGHDKMYWYQQDPGMELHLIHYSYGVNSTEKGDLSSESTVSRIRTEHFPLTLESARPSHTSQYLCASSEGNRNEQFFGPGTRLTVL.